This record concerns one T cell receptor (beta chain) sequence. The clone's antigen remains unknown. Within one base of it there is no much larger clone, and no base qualities were kept. The source of the sample is a study of CD8 T cells in ankylosing spondylitis (dated by TCRdb to the late 2010s). About the investigation overall: To find TCR variants linked to disease, the study profiled T cell receptor beta repertoires in ankylosing spondylitis patients and healthy donors. The whole study cohort included roughly 110 healthy donors and around 25 ankylosing spondylitis patients. Peripheral blood was sampled, and synovial fluid was additionally collected from ankylosing spondylitis patients.

The full study reports these points: A CD8+ phenotype was shown by the disease-linked clones, which were found at relatively low frequencies in peripheral blood. Some motif variants were previously reported in synovial fluid and blood of reactive arthritis patients, suggesting common disease-initiation mechanisms. Significant enrichment of the disease-linked clones was reported in matched synovial fluid samples from ankylosing spondylitis patients. A TCR beta motif of several highly homologous amino acid variants appeared characteristic of blood from ankylosing spondylitis patients.

The CDR3 numbers 13 residues from cysteine through phenylalanine. The only DNA kept is the CDR3, 39 bases in frame from the first base. The germline ends are 8 bases apart after V is trimmed by 1 base and J by 6 bases. CDR1 is given as LGHNA and CDR2 as YNFKEQ, both from the germline V gene. TCRdb names Illumina HiSeq 2500 as the instrument used. Quantitative 5'-RACE with molecular barcodes was used to prepare TCR beta libraries. The paper's processing steps were these. A new computational method, built on a probabilistic model of VDJ rearrangement, was used to identify disease-linked TCR variants. TCRdb itself trimmed the public reads at Q25 with fastp, ran MiXCR and retained productive beta chains. Entries that share a CDR3 protein sequence are merged under the most common genes and DNA. These V and J calls derive from TCRdb rather than the authors' analysis. Counted in this sample were roughly 700,000 distinct CDR3 sequences; 19% of them appeared once. About a fifth of the sample is taken by the ten largest.

The sample was blood, either unsorted or a sorted T cell fraction (not recorded which). The chain employs TRBV4-2 and TRBJ2-3; the D gene identity is not certain. The clonotype comes from a male donor with ankylosing spondylitis. The CDR3 reads CASSQVLPDTQYF. The nucleotides read TGTGCCAGCAGCCAAGTGCTACCGGATACGCAGTATTTT.